Below, one TCR beta chain is given with its context. Profiled with immunoSEQ multiplex PCR; TCRdb holds only in-frame clones, not every one. The data hold 300,000 or so clones, with 85% to 90% observed a single time. This entry is derived from a study of blood T cell repertoires in COVID-19. The CDR3 sequence is 15 residues long. The V gene's germline CDR1 is SGHAT and CDR2 FQNNGV. Losses at the gene ends were 6 bases for V and 1 base for J; bases not matched to a gene: 7. The chain employs TRBV11-2 and TRBJ2-7; 9 bases fit TRBD1. The source material was peripheral blood. The source of this sequence is a woman aged 25 to 39 with COVID-19, enrolled during active disease. CDR3 sequence (DNA): TGTGCCAGCAGGGGCGGGACAGGGACTTCCTACGAGCAGTACTTC. Translation: CASRGGTGTSYEQYF.